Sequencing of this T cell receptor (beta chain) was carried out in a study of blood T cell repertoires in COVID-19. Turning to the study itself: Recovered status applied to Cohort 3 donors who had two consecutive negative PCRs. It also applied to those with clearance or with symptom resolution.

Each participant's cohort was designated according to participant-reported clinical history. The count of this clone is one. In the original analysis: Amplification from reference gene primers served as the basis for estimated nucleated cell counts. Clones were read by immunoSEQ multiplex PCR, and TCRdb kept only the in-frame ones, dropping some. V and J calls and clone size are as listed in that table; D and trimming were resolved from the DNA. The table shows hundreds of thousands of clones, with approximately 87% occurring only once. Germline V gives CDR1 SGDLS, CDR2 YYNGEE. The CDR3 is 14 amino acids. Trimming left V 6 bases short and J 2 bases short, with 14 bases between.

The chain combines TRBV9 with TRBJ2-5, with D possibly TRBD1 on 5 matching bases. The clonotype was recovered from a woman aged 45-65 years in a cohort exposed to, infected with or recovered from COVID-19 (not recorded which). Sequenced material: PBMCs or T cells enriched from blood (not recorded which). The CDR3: CASNRLDGQETQYF. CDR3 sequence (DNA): TGTGCCAGCAACAGGCTAGATGGGCAAGAGACCCAGTACTTC.